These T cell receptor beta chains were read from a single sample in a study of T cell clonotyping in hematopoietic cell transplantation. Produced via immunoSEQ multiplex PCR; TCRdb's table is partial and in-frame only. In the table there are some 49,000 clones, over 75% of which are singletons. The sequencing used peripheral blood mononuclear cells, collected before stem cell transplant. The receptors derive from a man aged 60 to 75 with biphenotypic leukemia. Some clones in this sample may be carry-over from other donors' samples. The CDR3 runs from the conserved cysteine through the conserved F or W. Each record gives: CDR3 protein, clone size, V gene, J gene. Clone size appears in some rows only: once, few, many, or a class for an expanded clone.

CDR3: CASRTSGRYEQYF
size: once
V: TRBV28
J: TRBJ2-7

CDR3: CASSEARGYEAFF
size: once
V: TRBV2
J: TRBJ1-1

CDR3: CASSLPTEAFF
size: .
V: TRBV28
J: TRBJ1-1

CDR3: CASGSQGAPDTQYF
size: .
V: TRBV6-5
J: TRBJ2-3

CDR3: CASSIQAQEGDTQYF
size: .
V: TRBV19
J: TRBJ2-3

CDR3: CASLGGGANTGELFF
size: .
V: TRBV2
J: TRBJ2-2

CDR3: CASSLTGNYGYTF
size: .
V: TRBV6-1
J: TRBJ1-2

CDR3: CASSPRGPPSTDTQYF
size: .
V: TRBV9
J: TRBJ2-3

CDR3: CASSERREVEETQYF
size: .
V: TRBV2
J: TRBJ2-5

CDR3: CASTRTSPVYEQYF
size: .
V: TRBV5-4
J: TRBJ2-7

CDR3: CASSAAGTGEYEQYF
size: .
V: TRBV5-4
J: TRBJ2-7

CDR3: CSVVGSGSFNEQFF
size: .
V: TRBV29-1
J: TRBJ2-1

CDR3: CSVGYGYTF
size: once
V: TRBV20-1
J: TRBJ1-2

CDR3: CASSLEYTEAFF
size: few
V: TRBV7-9
J: TRBJ1-1

CDR3: CASRDRNTGELFF
size: .
V: TRBV28
J: TRBJ2-2

CDR3: CASSPETLGAAGNTIYF
size: .
V: TRBV18
J: TRBJ1-3

CDR3: CASTPSGTLRGYTF
size: .
V: TRBV5-1
J: TRBJ1-2

CDR3: CASSYSLALNEQFF
size: .
V: TRBV6-5
J: TRBJ2-1

CDR3: CASSLVGSSYEQYF
size: .
V: TRBV7-2
J: TRBJ2-7

CDR3: CSVGGRSYEQYF
size: .
V: TRBV29-1
J: TRBJ2-7